This T cell receptor (beta chain) was sequenced during a study of PD-1 blockade in classical Hodgkin lymphoma. This CDR3 comprises 16 residues. J was trimmed by 5 bases and V by 0 bases; bases with no gene match: 4. Germline V gene sequence: CDR1 MGHRA, CDR2 YSYEKL. Time point given: cycle 4 day 1 (C4D1), after more than five weeks of nivolumab. Each patient's relapse followed autologous stem cell transplantation, and brentuximab vedotin exposure varied. TCRdb's copy holds only in-frame clones and misses some; the assay was immunoSEQ multiplex PCR. The sample consists of some 22,000 clones, about 80% of them appearing once. Whole-study findings and limits: Initiation of nivolumab under 1 year after ASCT led to exclusion of patients. Complete responders had baseline diversity similar to newly diagnosed patients. Nothing has yet pinned down what causes the repertoire differences, possibly disease activity or prior therapy. Newly diagnosed patients were reported to start with lower TCR diversity than healthy donors.

About this clone itself: No antigen is known for it.

The sequence came from a human donor with classical Hodgkin lymphoma. The rearrangement joins TRBV4-1 to TRBJ2-1, with 10 bases aligning to TRBD2. The sample was peripheral blood mononuclear cells (PBMCs), taken before the fourth cycle of nivolumab. The CDR3 DNA follows: TGCGCCAGCAGCCAAGATCAAGCGGGAGGGAACAATGAGCAGTTCTTC. This translates into CASSQDQAGGNNEQFF.